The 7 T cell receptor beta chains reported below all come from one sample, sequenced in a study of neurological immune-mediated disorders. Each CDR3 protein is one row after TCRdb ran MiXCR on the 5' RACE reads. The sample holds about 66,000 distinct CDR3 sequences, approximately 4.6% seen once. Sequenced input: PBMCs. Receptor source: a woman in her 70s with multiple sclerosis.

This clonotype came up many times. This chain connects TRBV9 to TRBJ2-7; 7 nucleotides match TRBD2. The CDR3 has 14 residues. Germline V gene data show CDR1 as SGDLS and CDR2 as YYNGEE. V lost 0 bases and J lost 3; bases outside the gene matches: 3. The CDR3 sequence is CASSVGDYNYEQYF. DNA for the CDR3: TGTGCCAGCAGCGTAGGGGACTATAACTACGAGCAGTACTTC.

CDR3 DNA: TGCAGTGCTAGTAGCGGGAGGCCTCCTGACGAGCAGTACTTC. Residues: CSASSGRPPDEQYF. This sequence joins TRBV20-1 and TRBJ2-7; 10 positions match TRBD2. Germline CDR1 and CDR2: DFQATT and SNEGSKA (reference sequence). Trimming took 3 bases from V and 5 from J; bases not matched to a gene: 7. The CDR3 runs to 14 residues.

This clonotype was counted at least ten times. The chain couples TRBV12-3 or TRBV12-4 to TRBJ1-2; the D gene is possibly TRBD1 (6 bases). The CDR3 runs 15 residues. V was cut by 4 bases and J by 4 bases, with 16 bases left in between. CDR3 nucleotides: TGTGCCAGCAGTTACCCCACGACAGGCCTCTATGGCTACACCTTC. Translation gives CASSYPTTGLYGYTF.

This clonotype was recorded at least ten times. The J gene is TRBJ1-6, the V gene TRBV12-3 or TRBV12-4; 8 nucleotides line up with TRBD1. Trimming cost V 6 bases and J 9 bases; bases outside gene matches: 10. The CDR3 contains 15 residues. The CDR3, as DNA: TGTGCCAGCAGCCGAGGACAGGGAGGAGGTTCACCCCTCCACTTT. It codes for CASSRGQGGGSPLHF.

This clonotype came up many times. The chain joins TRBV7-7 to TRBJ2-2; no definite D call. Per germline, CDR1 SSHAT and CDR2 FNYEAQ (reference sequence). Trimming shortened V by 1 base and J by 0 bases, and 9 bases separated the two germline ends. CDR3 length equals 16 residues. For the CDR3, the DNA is TGTGCCAGCAGCTTAGACCCGGGCCCGAACACCGGGGAGCTGTTTTTT. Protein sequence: CASSLDPGPNTGELFF. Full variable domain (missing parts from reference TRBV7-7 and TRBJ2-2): GAGVSQSPRYKVTKRGQDVTLRCDPISSHATLYWYQQALGQGPEFLTYFNYEAQPDKSGLPSDRFSAERPEGSISTLTIQRTEQRDSAMYRCASSLDPGPNTGELFFGEGSRLTVL.

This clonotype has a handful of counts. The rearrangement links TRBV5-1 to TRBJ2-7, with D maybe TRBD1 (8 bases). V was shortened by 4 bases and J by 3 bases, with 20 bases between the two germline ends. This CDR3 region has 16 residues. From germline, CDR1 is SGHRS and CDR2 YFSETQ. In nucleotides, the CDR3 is TGCGCCAGCAGCGGGGGAGGGACAGGACTGAACTACGAGCAGTACTTC. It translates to CASSGGGTGLNYEQYF.

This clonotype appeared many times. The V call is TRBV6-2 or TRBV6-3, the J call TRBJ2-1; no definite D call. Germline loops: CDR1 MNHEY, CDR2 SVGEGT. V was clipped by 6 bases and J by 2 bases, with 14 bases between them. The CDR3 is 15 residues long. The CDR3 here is CASRSGSWAYNEQFF. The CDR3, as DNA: TGTGCCAGCAGGTCCGGTAGCTGGGCCTACAATGAGCAGTTCTTC.